This TCR beta chain emerged from a study of T cell changes during pregnancy in multiple sclerosis. The germline V gene has CDR1 LGHNA and CDR2 YSLEER. CDR3 length: 17 amino acids. Between the trimmed V and J ends, which lost 2 bases and 0 bases, there was a span of 11 bases. Only in-frame clones appear in the TCRdb table, and some are missing; sequencing was by immunoSEQ multiplex PCR. The sample has about 51,000 clones; 93% are singletons. The TCR sequence derives from a female donor with multiple sclerosis, enrolled in a pregnancy study. The sample consisted of peripheral blood, taken in the second trimester of pregnancy. The chain carries TRBV4-3 and TRBJ1-6, with D perhaps TRBD1 (6 bases). The CDR3 loop is CASSQLTGSSYNSPLHF. The CDR3 DNA reads as TGCGCCAGCAGCCAACTCACAGGGAGCTCCTATAATTCACCCCTCCACTTT.